This T cell receptor (beta chain) originates from a study of T cells in Graves' hyperthyroidism and ophthalmopathy. This clonotype was seen many times. Antigen: not known. CDR1 is SGHAT, CDR2 FQNNGV, per germline. The CDR3 sequence is 16 residues long. The V gene lost 2 bases and the J gene lost 2 bases, with 14 bases spanning the gap. There were TCR beta CDR3 regions amplified from RNA transcripts. When the TCR CDR3 underwent first-round RT-PCR, the HTBI primer set was used. TCRdb fed the multiplex PCR reads into MiXCR, producing one record per CDR3 protein. Here the sample spans approximately 590,000 distinct CDR3 sequences, around a sixth being singletons. General observations from the study: The blood repertoire included most of the expanded thyroid clonotypes above 0.001.

The chain joins TRBV11-2 to TRBJ2-3; a possible D gene is TRBD1 (5 bases). The sequencing input was blood. The TCR comes from a woman aged 25 to 39 with Graves' hyperthyroidism. CDR3 nucleotides: TGTGCCAGCAGCTTACTGGGAACTGGGGCCACAGATACGCAGTATTTT. This encodes CASSLLGTGATDTQYF.